A selection of T cell receptor beta chains follows, all from one sample in a study of T-cell memory formation after mild COVID-19. One entry per CDR3 protein results from TCRdb running MiXCR on the 5' RACE reads. The repertoire includes approximately 210,000 distinct CDR3 sequences, roughly 30% of them detected once, and roughly an eighth sits in the top ten. The sample comprised PBMCs or a T cell subset sorted from them (not recorded which). The receptor source for this set is an adult woman who had mild COVID-19 (a few samples of this study predate the infection). Cell type and time point are not known. Each CDR3 is given with its conserved first and last residue. The order of the fields is V gene, clone size, J gene, D gene, CDR3 protein, CDR3 DNA. D genes are given only for firm matches. Rows give clone size only sometimes, using once, few, many, or a class for an expanded clone.

>TRBV5-8|many|TRBJ2-2|.
CASSLDSNPTGELFF
TGTGCCAGCAGCTTGGACTCGAACCCCACCGGGGAGCTGTTTTTT
>TRBV5-1|.|TRBJ2-1|.
CASSLAGGAGLGQFF
TGCGCCAGCAGCTTGGCTGGGGGCGCAGGTTTGGGGCAGTTCTTC
>TRBV5-1|few|TRBJ2-7|TRBD1
CASSSRTGGYEQYF
TGCGCCAGCAGCTCCCGGACAGGGGGCTACGAGCAGTACTTC
>TRBV5-4|.|TRBJ2-5|TRBD2
CASSRTSGGRETQYF
TGTGCCAGCAGCAGGACTAGCGGGGGACGGGAGACCCAGTACTTC
>TRBV20-1|many|TRBJ2-7|TRBD1
CSATAGQGAGSYEQYF
TGCAGTGCTACCGCCGGACAGGGGGCTGGCTCCTACGAGCAGTACTTC
>TRBV7-9|.|TRBJ1-2|.
CASSLSGGYTF
TGTGCCAGCAGCCTCTCGGGTGGCTACACCTTC
>TRBV12-3/TRBV12-4|.|TRBJ1-2|.
CASSLSQRDYGYTF
TGTGCCAGCAGTTTATCTCAGAGGGACTATGGCTACACCTTC
>TRBV20-1|few|TRBJ1-2|TRBD1
CSAREQGAPDYGYTF
TGCAGTGCTAGAGAGCAGGGGGCGCCGGACTATGGCTACACCTTC
>TRBV4-3|few|TRBJ2-3|TRBD2
CASSPMGLAGGGTQYF
TGCGCCAGCAGCCCGATGGGACTAGCGGGAGGCGGTACGCAGTATTTT
>TRBV20-1|.|TRBJ2-7|TRBD2
CSARVPSGNYEQYF
TGCAGTGCTAGAGTCCCTAGCGGGAACTACGAGCAGTACTTC
>TRBV9|.|TRBJ2-3|TRBD2
CASSASGGAGADTQYF
TGTGCCAGCAGCGCTAGCGGGGGGGCCGGAGCAGATACGCAGTATTTT
>TRBV4-3|.|TRBJ2-7|.
CASSQDRGHEQYF
TGCGCCAGCAGCCAAGATAGAGGCCACGAGCAGTACTTC
>TRBV20-1|few|TRBJ2-3|.
CSAPAGGGSTDTQYF
TGCAGTGCGCCAGCAGGGGGAGGTAGCACAGATACGCAGTATTTT
>TRBV2|.|TRBJ2-1|.
CASRDNEQFF
TGTGCCAGCAGGGACAATGAGCAGTTCTTC
>TRBV19|.|TRBJ1-5|.
CASSMGYQPQHF
TGTGCCAGTAGTATGGGGTATCAGCCCCAGCATTTT
>TRBV27|few|TRBJ2-7|TRBD2
CASSEQLAGGIYEQYF
TGTGCCAGCAGTGAACAACTAGCGGGAGGTATCTACGAGCAGTACTTC
>TRBV29-1|few|TRBJ2-2|.
CSVGGPGHPLSPTGELFF
TGCAGCGTCGGAGGGCCAGGGCACCCCTTAAGCCCCACCGGGGAGCTGTTTTTT
>TRBV7-2|few|TRBJ2-3|TRBD2
CASSRGLAGRTDTQYF
TGTGCCAGCAGCCGCGGACTAGCGGGACGCACAGATACGCAGTATTTT
>TRBV24-1|few|TRBJ2-2|.
CATSDPPGGGGNTGELFF
TGTGCCACCAGTGATCCCCCCGGCGGAGGGGGCAACACCGGGGAGCTGTTTTTT
>TRBV7-2|few|TRBJ2-1|TRBD2
CASSFWAGVRSNEQFF
TGTGCCAGCAGCTTTTGGGCGGGAGTACGTAGCAATGAGCAGTTCTTC
>TRBV29-1|few|TRBJ1-2|TRBD1
CSVTGGDNYGYTF
TGCAGCGTAACAGGGGGCGATAACTATGGCTACACCTTC
>TRBV6-4|.|TRBJ2-3|TRBD2
CASYPDEMGRTGTTSTDTQYF
TGTGCCAGCTACCCCGACGAGATGGGGCGGACGGGGACTACGAGCACAGATACGCAGTATTTT
>TRBV11-3|.|TRBJ2-7|.
CASSPQGLLSGEQYF
TGTGCCAGCAGCCCCCAGGGACTCCTCTCCGGCGAGCAGTACTTC
>TRBV3-1|.|TRBJ1-6|.
CASSGQSSALHF
TGTGCCAGCAGCGGACAGTCCTCCGCCCTCCACTTT
>TRBV5-4|.|TRBJ2-5|.
CASSLRERQTQYF
TGTGCCAGCAGCTTACGGGAGCGGCAGACCCAGTACTTC
>TRBV7-2|.|TRBJ2-1|TRBD2
CASSYPSGRRNEQFF
TGTGCCAGCAGCTATCCTAGCGGGAGAAGGAATGAGCAGTTCTTC
>TRBV7-2|.|TRBJ1-2|.
CASSSYGGLGYTF
TGTGCCAGCAGCTCTTACGGGGGCTTGGGCTACACCTTC
>TRBV4-1|many|TRBJ2-1|TRBD2
CASSQFGTRVNEQFF
TGCGCCAGCAGCCAATTCGGGACTAGGGTCAATGAGCAGTTCTTC
>TRBV5-1|.|TRBJ2-5|.
CASSLVPKETQYF
TGCGCCAGCAGCTTGGTACCTAAAGAGACCCAGTACTTC
>TRBV10-3|few|TRBJ2-7|TRBD2
CAISGGDAGGMVREQYF
TGTGCCATCAGTGGGGGCGACGCGGGAGGGATGGTAAGGGAGCAGTACTTC
>TRBV7-2|once|TRBJ2-7|TRBD1
CASSLRDRFLYEQYF
TGTGCCAGCAGCCTCCGGGACAGGTTTCTCTACGAGCAGTACTTC
>TRBV20-1|few|TRBJ2-1|.
CSASAPAGYNEQFF
TGCAGTGCTAGTGCCCCGGCGGGGTACAATGAGCAGTTCTTC
>TRBV11-2|many|TRBJ2-7|.
CASSLDQGLDEQYF
TGTGCCAGCAGCTTAGATCAGGGGCTGGACGAGCAGTACTTC
>TRBV25-1|.|TRBJ2-1|.
CASSEEGGPYNEQFF
TGTGCCAGCAGTGAAGAGGGGGGACCCTACAATGAGCAGTTCTTC
>TRBV29-1|few|TRBJ1-2|TRBD1
CSVDRAAMSGYTF
TGCAGCGTAGACAGGGCGGCGATGAGCGGCTACACCTTC
>TRBV6-5|.|TRBJ2-3|TRBD2
CASSYQMGTSGPSTDTQYF
TGTGCCAGCAGTTACCAGATGGGGACTAGCGGACCTAGCACAGATACGCAGTATTTT
>TRBV6-5|.|TRBJ2-7|.
CASSSTGTPLLSEQYF
TGTGCCAGCAGTTCGACAGGGACTCCCCTACTGAGCGAGCAGTACTTC
>TRBV20-1|few|TRBJ2-3|.
CSARDPFLVRTDTQYF
TGCAGTGCTAGAGATCCCTTTTTGGTCCGCACAGATACGCAGTATTTT
>TRBV7-9|.|TRBJ1-3|.
CASSLVADTIYF
TGTGCCAGCAGCTTAGTAGCGGACACCATATATTTT
>TRBV7-9|few|TRBJ2-6|TRBD1
CASSAGTGGSGANVLTF
TGTGCCAGCAGCGCGGGGACAGGGGGCTCTGGGGCCAACGTCCTGACTTTC
>TRBV11-3|few|TRBJ2-3|.
CASSSGRGLDTQYF
TGTGCCAGCAGCTCCGGTCGGGGGTTGGATACGCAGTATTTT
>TRBV28|.|TRBJ1-1|.
CASRKHRLAEAFF
TGTGCCAGCAGAAAACACAGGCTGGCCGAAGCTTTCTTT
>TRBV12-3/TRBV12-4|.|TRBJ1-1|TRBD1
CASGKGQPNTEAFF
TGTGCCAGCGGGAAGGGACAGCCGAACACTGAAGCTTTCTTT
>TRBV27|.|TRBJ2-5|TRBD2
CASSSTPGTSGSKETQYF
TGTGCCAGCAGTTCTACCCCCGGGACTAGCGGGAGTAAAGAGACCCAGTACTTC
>TRBV20-1|.|TRBJ2-5|.
CSARDGGTQETQYF
TGCAGTGCTAGAGATGGAGGGACCCAAGAGACCCAGTACTTC
>TRBV11-2|.|TRBJ2-1|TRBD1
CASSFGTGDNEQFF
TGTGCCAGCAGCTTCGGGACAGGGGACAATGAGCAGTTCTTC
>TRBV5-1|.|TRBJ2-7|TRBD1
CASMPLPGQTAYEQYF
TGCGCCAGCATGCCTTTACCGGGACAGACAGCCTACGAGCAGTACTTC
>TRBV19|many|TRBJ2-7|.
CASSRPGTSYEQYF
TGTGCCAGTAGTCGACCCGGGACTTCCTACGAGCAGTACTTC
>TRBV2|.|TRBJ2-7|.
CASSVFEQYF
TGTGCCAGCAGTGTCTTCGAGCAGTACTTC